This T cell receptor (beta chain) comes out of a study of cytomegalovirus exposure and HLA in healthy donors. Germline CDR1 SGHTA, CDR2 FQGTGA. V trimming: 5 bases; J trimming: 5 bases; junction bases outside the gene matches: 8. The CDR3 loop spans 15 amino acids. The PCR was carried out with 60 Vbeta primers and 13 Jbeta primers. TCRdb's table, derived via immunoSEQ multiplex PCR, lists solely in-frame clones and lacks some. The table shows roughly 120,000 clones, with approximately 78% occurring only once. This chain connects TRBV7-3 to TRBJ2-3; the match to TRBD1 covers 9 bases. This TCR derives from a man aged 40-49 years in good health and CMV-seronegative. Sequenced material: PBMCs. This chain's CDR3 is CASSKYRGQEDTQYF. CDR3 in DNA: TGTGCCAGCAGCAAATACAGGGGGCAAGAAGATACGCAGTATTTT.